This T cell receptor beta chain appears in the sequencing data of a study of T cells in Graves' hyperthyroidism and ophthalmopathy. Turning to the study itself: Once the initial diagnosis was made, peripheral blood was obtained before any treatment. The study's findings and limits: Clonotypes that were expanded in thyroid above 0.001 mostly appeared in blood too.

Using RNA transcripts as the source, TCR beta CDR3 regions were amplified. HTBI primers were employed in a first-round RT-PCR of the TCR CDR3. TCRdb used MiXCR to reprocess the multiplex PCR reads, holding one entry per CDR3 protein. In the table there are some 490,000 distinct CDR3 sequences, roughly 15% of which are singletons. Disease duration was under 3 months in the ophthalmopathy patients, who also had a Clinical Activity Score of at least 3 and a NOSPECS grade of at least 4. Together with thyroid ultrasound, orbital computed tomography, serum thyroxine and TRAb, clinical symptoms were used for diagnoses. The table lists this clonotype with many counts. Antigen: not known. CDR3 length: 14 amino acids. CDR1 is DFQATT and CDR2 is SNEGSKA in the germline V gene (reference sequence). Trimming pared 2 bases from V and 4 bases from J, leaving 13 bases between.

The chain couples TRBV20-1 to TRBJ2-3; D uncertain. The sequencing input was blood. This sequence was found in a woman aged 25 to 39 with Graves' ophthalmopathy. The CDR3 spells CSARLVVGADTQYF. The CDR3 nucleotides read TGCAGTGCTAGATTGGTTGTTGGCGCAGATACGCAGTATTTT.